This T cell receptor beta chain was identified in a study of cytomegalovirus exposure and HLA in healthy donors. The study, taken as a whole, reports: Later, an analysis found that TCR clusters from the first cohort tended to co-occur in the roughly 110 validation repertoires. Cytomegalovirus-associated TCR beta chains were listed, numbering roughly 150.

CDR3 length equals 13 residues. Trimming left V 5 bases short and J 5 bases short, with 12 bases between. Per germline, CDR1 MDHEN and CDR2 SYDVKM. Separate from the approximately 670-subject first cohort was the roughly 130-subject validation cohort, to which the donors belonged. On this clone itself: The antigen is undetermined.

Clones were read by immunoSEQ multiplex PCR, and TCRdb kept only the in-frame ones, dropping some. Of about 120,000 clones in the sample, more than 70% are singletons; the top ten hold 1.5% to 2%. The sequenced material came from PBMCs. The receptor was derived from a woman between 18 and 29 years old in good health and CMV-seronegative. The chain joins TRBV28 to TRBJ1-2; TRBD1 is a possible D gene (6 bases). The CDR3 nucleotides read TGTGCCAGCAGTCCGACAGGCCCTTATGGCTACACCTTC. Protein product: CASSPTGPYGYTF.